A single sample is the source of the 26 T cell receptor beta chains below, sequenced in a study of a mutant IDH1 vaccine in newly diagnosed glioma. Their cognate antigens are unknown. Measured with immunoSEQ multiplex PCR; TCRdb has only the in-frame clones, and not every one. In the table there are 29,000 or so clones, over 60% of which are singletons. Time point defined: week 35, safety follow-up. All doses held 300 ug of mutant IDH1 20-mer peptide, with topical imiquimod. Material: PBMCs, obtained from a glioma patient whose treatment included an IDH1 peptide vaccine. The receptors come from a man aged 45 to 65 with glioma.

The V and J genes are TRBV21-1 and TRBJ2-7; the table names TRBD1, a call not compared with the DNA. TRBV21-1 is classified as a pseudogene. There are 14 residues in the CDR3. The CDR3 loop is CASSRTPSSYEQYF. CDR3 DNA sequence: TGTGCCAGCAGCAGGACACCGAGCTCCTACGAGCAGTACTTC.

The chain recombines TRBV5-1 with TRBJ1-6; 9 bases align to TRBD1. With V trimmed by 2 bases and J by 6 bases, 6 bases remained unmatched. Germline CDR1 and CDR2: SGHRS and YFSETQ. CDR3 size: 16 residues. Here the CDR3 DNA reads TGCGCCAGCAGCTTTGGACAGGGGTATTCTAATTCACCCCTCCACTTT. Residues: CASSFGQGYSNSPLHF.

This clone was counted only a few times. V usage is TRBV7-2 and J usage is TRBJ1-5; no clear D gene. Deletions cut 6 bases from V and 7 bases from J, with 13 bases between. The CDR3 totals 13 residues. Germline V gene data show CDR1 as SGHTA and CDR2 as FQGNSA. The CDR3 coding sequence is TGTGCCAGCAGACTACAACGTGGGCAGCCCCAGCATTTT. Amino acid sequence: CASRLQRGQPQHF.

The chain carries TRBV4-1 and TRBJ2-2, with 7 bases aligning to TRBD1. The ends lost 2 bases at V and 4 bases at J; junction bases unmatched: 7. Germline V gene lookup returns CDR1 MGHRA and CDR2 YSYEKL. There are 16 residues in the CDR3. CDR3 sequence: CASSQPGQTLTGELFF. The CDR3 DNA follows: TGCGCCAGCAGCCAACCGGGACAGACTCTCACCGGGGAGCTGTTTTTT.

This clone was recorded once. The gene calls are TRBV6-1 and TRBJ2-7, with D hard to call. The CDR3 consists of 13 residues. V shed 0 bases and J shed 4 bases, with 7 bases lying between them. CDR1 is MNHNS and CDR2 is SASEGT in the germline V gene. CDR3 residues: CASSEAIEYEQYF. The CDR3 nucleotides read TGTGCCAGCAGTGAAGCAATCGAGTACGAGCAGTACTTC.

CDR3 residues: CASSGARHYEQYF. The CDR3 DNA reads as TGTGCCAGTAGTGGGGCGAGACACTACGAGCAGTACTTC. V usage is TRBV19 and J usage is TRBJ2-7; D is perhaps TRBD1 (5 bases). The CDR3 runs 13 residues. Germline CDR1 reads LNHDA; CDR2 reads SQIVND (reference sequence). V lost 5 bases to trimming and J lost 3 bases, with 11 bases between them. Drawing the rest from reference TRBV19 and TRBJ2-7, the complete variable domain is DGGITQSPKYLFRKEGQNVTLSCEQNLNHDAMYWYRQDPGQGLRLIYYSQIVNDFQKGDIAEGYSVSREKKESFPLTVTSAQKNPTAFYLCASSGARHYEQYFGPGTRLTVT.

This chain connects TRBV5-1 to TRBJ2-7, with a tentative D call TRBD2 (6 bases). In germline, CDR1 is SGHRS, CDR2 YFSETQ. The CDR3 sequence is 14 residues long. V was trimmed by 1 base and J by 6 bases, leaving 14 bases between them. The CDR3 bases are TGCGCCAGCAGCTTGACCGGGGGAGTTGGCGAGCAGTACTTC. Amino acid sequence: CASSLTGGVGEQYF.

This chain uses TRBV7-9 with TRBJ1-1; D may be TRBD1 (5 bases). The CDR3 covers 16 residues. Looked up from germline, CDR1 is SEHNR and CDR2 is FQNEAQ (reference sequence). The V end was cut by 2 bases, the J end by 1 base, with 14 bases between. The CDR3 is CASSLPPGPKNTEAFF. Here the CDR3 DNA reads TGTGCCAGCAGCTTACCACCGGGACCGAAGAACACTGAAGCTTTCTTT.

The chain combines TRBV19 with TRBJ1-4, with 10 positions matching TRBD1. Looked up from germline, CDR1 is LNHDA and CDR2 is SQIVND (reference sequence). This CDR3 is 16 amino acids long. The V segment lost 0 bases and the J segment 11 bases; nucleotides outside the gene matches: 9. The CDR3 DNA reads as TGTGCCAGTAGTATAGATATGCCCGGGACAGGGGATAAACTGTTTTTT. It encodes CASSIDMPGTGDKLFF. Full variable domain (rest looked up from reference TRBV19 and TRBJ1-4): DGGITQSPKYLFRKEGQNVTLSCEQNLNHDAMYWYRQDPGQGLRLIYYSQIVNDFQKGDIAEGYSVSREKKESFPLTVTSAQKNPTAFYLCASSIDMPGTGDKLFFGSGTQLSVL.

V and J are TRBV2 and TRBJ2-7; 9 positions match TRBD1. The germline CDR1 and CDR2 sequences are SNHLY and FYNNEI. The CDR3 runs 14 residues. The ends lost 3 bases at V and 3 bases at J; junction bases unmatched: 3. This CDR3 is CASSEMDRGYEQYF. CDR3 nucleotide sequence: TGTGCCAGCAGTGAGATGGACAGGGGCTACGAGCAGTACTTC. Variable domain in full (rest from reference TRBV2 and TRBJ2-7): EPEVTQTPSHQVTQMGQEVILRCVPISNHLYFYWYRQILGQKVEFLVSFYNNEISEKSEIFDDQFSVERPDGSNFTLKIRSTKLEDSAMYFCASSEMDRGYEQYFGPGTRLTVT.

V is TRBV7-2 and J is TRBJ2-1; D unclear. This CDR3 region has 12 residues. With 5 bases removed from V and 15 bases from J, the gap between germline ends came to 17 bases. Germline CDR1 is SGHTA and CDR2 is FQGNSA. In DNA, the CDR3 is TGTGCCAGCAGCGACGTCCATCTCGGTCGGTTCTTC. Translated, it gives CASSDVHLGRFF.

J is TRBJ1-3 and V is TRBV6-5, with 7 nucleotides matching TRBD1. With 0 bases clipped from V and 4 bases from J, the junction kept 3 bases outside the gene matches. This CDR3 has 15 amino acids. The V gene's germline CDR1 is MNHEY and CDR2 SVGAGI. The CDR3 is CASSYSPGQGNTIYF. In nucleotides, the CDR3 is TGTGCCAGCAGTTACTCCCCGGGACAGGGAAACACCATATATTTT.

This clone was detected only a few times. The chain couples TRBV4-1 to TRBJ2-7, with D maybe TRBD2 (5 bases). The germline V and J ends were trimmed by 0 bases and 6 bases, with 9 bases remaining between them. In germline, CDR1 is MGHRA, CDR2 YSYEKL. CDR3 length: 13 residues. For the CDR3, the DNA is TGCGCCAGCAGCCAAGACTGGAGCGGCGAGCAGTACTTC. Protein sequence: CASSQDWSGEQYF.

The chain links TRBV7-4 to TRBJ2-7; TRBD2 matches 8 bases. The CDR3 has 15 amino acids. With V trimmed by 6 bases and J by 4 bases, 11 bases remained unmatched. Germline values: CDR1 SGHVT, CDR2 SQSDAQ. CDR3 sequence reads: CASSLIAGTIYEQYF. For the CDR3, the DNA is TGTGCCAGCAGTCTTATAGCGGGGACAATATACGAGCAGTACTTC.

This chain connects TRBV5-1 to TRBJ1-1; D perhaps matches TRBD1 (5 bases). Germline values: CDR1 SGHRS, CDR2 YFSETQ. Trimming stripped 2 bases from V and 6 bases from J, with 8 bases between. This CDR3 comprises 12 residues. The CDR3 protein is CASSFVGAEAFF. Here the CDR3 DNA reads TGCGCCAGCAGCTTTGTGGGGGCTGAAGCTTTCTTT.

The CDR3 is CASSFKGLNTEAFF. In DNA, the CDR3 is TGTGCCAGCAGTTTTAAGGGTTTGAACACTGAAGCTTTCTTT. The chain has TRBV28 and TRBJ1-1; D remains unclear. V lost 3 bases and J 0 bases, leaving 8 bases between the germline ends. Germline CDR1 and CDR2: MDHEN and SYDVKM. CDR3 length equals 14 residues.

The chain couples TRBV25-1 to TRBJ2-2; D is possibly TRBD1 (6 bases). This CDR3 spans 15 amino acids. The V gene's germline CDR1 is MGHDK and CDR2 SYGVNS. Trimming removed 5 bases from V and 3 bases from J, with 13 bases in between. This CDR3 reads CASSMLTGDTGELFF. The CDR3 nucleotides read TGTGCCAGCAGTATGCTGACAGGAGACACCGGGGAGCTGTTTTTT.

Here the CDR3 reads CASMGPGKETQYF. Here the CDR3 DNA reads TGTGCCAGCATGGGCCCTGGGAAAGAGACCCAGTACTTC. The chain joins TRBV2 to TRBJ2-5; D gene uncertain. The germline V gene encodes CDR1 SNHLY and CDR2 FYNNEI. The CDR3 is 13 residues long. The V end lost 7 bases, the J end lost 3 bases, and 12 bases lay between the germline ends.

The V call is TRBV6-5, the J call TRBJ2-5, with D perhaps TRBD2 (5 bases). V lost 2 bases, J lost 5 bases, and 12 bases lay in between. The CDR3 is made up of 14 amino acids. Germline CDR1 MNHEY, CDR2 SVGAGI. CDR3 amino acids: CASSYSDPGETQYF. The CDR3 DNA reads as TGTGCCAGCAGTTACAGTGACCCGGGGGAGACCCAGTACTTC.

Judged by abundance, this clone is medium-sized. J is TRBJ1-5 and V is TRBV30, with no clear D. With 0 bases removed from V and 4 bases from J, the gap between germline ends came to 13 bases. CDR3 length equals 15 residues. Looked up from germline, CDR1 is GTSNPN and CDR2 is SVGIG (reference sequence). The CDR3 sequence is CAWSVQGQINQPQHF. The CDR3 region has the DNA TGTGCCTGGAGTGTACAAGGGCAGATAAATCAGCCCCAGCATTTT.

The chain links TRBV30 to TRBJ1-2; D possibly corresponds to TRBD1 (5 bases). V lost 7 bases to trimming and J lost 1 base, with 16 bases between them. The germline V gene has CDR1 GTSNPN and CDR2 SVGIG (reference sequence). CDR3 size: 14 residues. The CDR3 DNA sequence: TGTGCCTTTGATTTGGGGGAGCTTAACTATGGCTACACCTTC. As protein: CAFDLGELNYGYTF.

This clone was picked up a small number of times. The rearrangement links TRBV10-3 to TRBJ1-5; no firm D call. CDR1 ENHRY and CDR2 SYGVKD come from the germline V gene. The CDR3 spans 11 residues. V was trimmed by 7 bases and J by 6 bases, leaving 7 bases between them. The CDR3 sequence is CAINRSQPQHF. CDR3 nucleotides: TGTGCCATCAACCGGAGTCAGCCCCAGCATTTT.

The chain links TRBV5-4 to TRBJ2-7, with D perhaps TRBD1 (5 bases). V gave up 0 bases and J gave up 3 bases, with 10 bases separating them. The germline gives CDR1 SGHNT, CDR2 YYREEE (reference sequence). This CDR3 comprises 14 residues. The CDR3 here is CASSLAGQIYEQYF. The CDR3 region has the DNA TGTGCCAGCAGCTTGGCCGGACAAATCTACGAGCAGTACTTC.

V gene TRBV7-2 combines with J gene TRBJ2-2, with 7 bases aligning to TRBD2. The CDR3 covers 16 residues. V was clipped by 5 bases and J by 7 bases; unmatched bases: 13. The germline CDR1 and CDR2 sequences are SGHTA and FQGNSA. This CDR3 reads CASSRLAGETGGELFF. CDR3 bases: TGTGCCAGCAGCCGTCTGGCGGGGGAGACGGGCGGGGAGCTGTTTTTT. Combining the CDR3 with reference TRBV7-2 and TRBJ2-2 gives the whole variable domain GAGVSQSPSNKVTEKGKDVELRCDPISGHTALYWYRQSLGQGLEFLIYFQGNSAPDKSGLPSDRFSAERTGGSVSTLTIQRTQQEDSAVYLCASSRLAGETGGELFFGEGSRLTVL.

The chain joins TRBV9 to TRBJ2-1; 9 bases match TRBD2. The V gene end was trimmed by 2 bases and the J gene end by 7 bases; junction bases not matched to a gene: 7. The CDR3 is made up of 15 amino acids. CDR1 SGDLS and CDR2 YYNGEE come from the germline V gene. The CDR3 region is CASSVAAGGLNEQFF. Here the CDR3 DNA reads TGTGCCAGCAGCGTGGCAGCGGGGGGCTTAAATGAGCAGTTCTTC.

The chain couples TRBV19 to TRBJ2-7; D is possibly TRBD1 (6 bases). The CDR3 contains 13 residues. V lost 3 bases and J 4 bases, leaving 10 bases between the germline ends. Per germline, CDR1 LNHDA and CDR2 SQIVND (reference sequence). CDR3 in amino acids: CASSIQGYYEQYF. The CDR3 nucleotides read TGTGCCAGTAGTATTCAGGGGTATTACGAGCAGTACTTC.